This T cell receptor (beta chain) comes out of a study of cytomegalovirus exposure and HLA in healthy donors. Vbeta (60) and Jbeta (13) primers were used in the PCR. Here immunoSEQ multiplex PCR was the method, and the copy in TCRdb shows in-frame clones only, minus some. The sample has about 100,000 clones; 60% to 75% are singletons. Study observations and caveats: Being productive about 90% or about 30% of the time was typical of most TCR beta V segments in an earlier analysis. Of the V segments, some could not be distinguished, including TRBV6-2 and TRBV6-3, and were excluded.

Germline-derived CDR1 and CDR2 are SEHNR and FQNEAQ (reference sequence). The CDR3 sequence is 15 residues long. Those who donated were healthy bone marrow donors. Comments on this clone: The antigen remains undetermined. At one end the junction does not follow the germline gene, possibly because of a read error.

The chain recombines TRBV7-9 with TRBJ1-1, with D possibly matching TRBD1 (5 bases). The TCR comes from a man in his fifties or sixties in good health and CMV-seronegative. Sequencing used PBMCs. The CDR3 sequence: CSSSVLRGGNTEAFF. CDR3 coding DNA: TGTTCCAGCAGCGTCCTAAGGGGAGGGAACACTGAAGCTTTCTTT.